Each of the 20 T cell receptor beta chains below was sequenced from the same sample in a study of blood T cell repertoires in COVID-19. Clones were sequenced by immunoSEQ multiplex PCR, and TCRdb holds only the in-frame ones, with some missing. This table holds roughly 68,000 clones, 87% found once. Source material: peripheral blood. The source of these receptors is a man in his fifties or sixties with active COVID-19.

This clone was recorded once. The chain joins TRBV2 to TRBJ1-2; 8 positions agree with TRBD1. CDR1 and CDR2 (germline): SNHLY, FYNNEI. Losses at the gene ends were 6 bases for V and 3 bases for J; bases not matched to a gene: 6. The CDR3 covers 14 residues. The CDR3 protein is CASRFQGADYGYTF. CDR3 bases: TGTGCCAGCAGGTTCCAGGGGGCCGACTATGGCTACACCTTC. Complete variable domain (other parts from reference TRBV2 and TRBJ1-2): EPEVTQTPSHQVTQMGQEVILRCVPISNHLYFYWYRQILGQKVEFLVSFYNNEISEKSEIFDDQFSVERPDGSNFTLKIRSTKLEDSAMYFCASRFQGADYGYTFGSGTRLTVV.

The V gene is TRBV12-3 or TRBV12-4, the J gene TRBJ1-1; D is possibly TRBD1 (5 bases). The length of the CDR3 is 13 residues. The V and J ends lost 7 bases and 3 bases respectively, with 12 bases between them. The CDR3 protein is CASNVGGDTEAFF. The CDR3 DNA follows: TGTGCCAGCAATGTCGGGGGAGACACTGAAGCTTTCTTT.

This clone was counted a single time. This chain joins TRBV29-1 and TRBJ1-3; possible D gene TRBD1, 6 bases. The CDR3 spans 15 residues. The ends were cut back, 6 bases at V and 4 bases at J, with 19 bases in the middle. Germline-derived CDR1 and CDR2 are SQVTM and ANQGSEA. CDR3 bases: TGCAGCGTGACTACAGGGCTTTTGGGCGGAAACACCATATATTTT. Encoded protein: CSVTTGLLGGNTIYF.

The rearrangement joins TRBV9 to TRBJ2-1, with TRBD2 identical over 8 bases. This CDR3 is built from 15 residues. V was pared by 6 bases and J by 4 bases, with 9 bases of the junction left unmatched. Germline V gene lookup returns CDR1 SGDLS and CDR2 YYNGEE. CDR3 region: CASNSAAGGYNEQFF. In DNA form, the CDR3 reads TGTGCCAGCAACTCTGCGGCGGGAGGTTACAATGAGCAGTTCTTC.

This clone appeared a single time. The V and J genes are TRBV7-8 and TRBJ1-1; 7 bases are a match to TRBD1. Germline assignment: CDR1 SGHVS and CDR2 FQNEAQ. This CDR3 is built from 15 residues. Trimming took 6 bases from V and 5 from J; bases not matched to a gene: 12. CDR3 bases: TGTGCCAGCAGGGCTCAACAGGGGTCTATTACTGAAGCTTTCTTT. Translating it yields CASRAQQGSITEAFF.

This rearrangement joins TRBV7-3 to TRBJ2-2, with 7 bases lining up with TRBD1. This CDR3 region has 19 residues. The V gene's germline CDR1 is SGHTA and CDR2 FQGTGA. V dropped 2 bases and J dropped 1; count of bases not matched to a gene: 13. The CDR3 sequence: CASSLYPLRPGGNTGELFF. CDR3 DNA sequence: TGTGCCAGCAGCTTATATCCCTTGCGGCCAGGGGGGAACACCGGGGAGCTGTTTTTT.

The CDR3 DNA follows: TGTGCCAGCAGCCGACAGGGGGTAGGGACTGAAGCTTTCTTT. This translates into CASSRQGVGTEAFF. The V call is TRBV28, the J call TRBJ1-1, with 9 nucleotides matching TRBD1. V shed 6 bases and J 5 bases; nucleotides not matched to a gene: 7. This CDR3 has 14 amino acids. Germline CDR1 reads MDHEN; CDR2 reads SYDVKM.

This chain connects TRBV28 to TRBJ1-2; the D gene is possibly TRBD1 (6 bases). V gave up 9 bases and J gave up 2 bases, with 22 bases separating them. The germline gives CDR1 MDHEN, CDR2 SYDVKM. The CDR3 covers 16 residues. The CDR3 spells CASAPEGGQINYGYTF. In DNA form, the CDR3 reads TGTGCCAGTGCGCCTGAGGGGGGGCAGATAAACTATGGCTACACCTTC.

This chain connects TRBV9 to TRBJ2-1; 10 nucleotides match TRBD2. The CDR3 is made up of 21 amino acids. Per the germline V gene, CDR1 is SGDLS and CDR2 is YYNGEE. The J segment lost 0 bases and the V segment lost 4 bases, leaving 19 bases of the junction unmatched. The CDR3 DNA reads as TGTGCCAGCAGCCCTCTAGCGGGGGCTACTGGGTCCAGGAGCTCCTACAATGAGCAGTTCTTC. This translates into CASSPLAGATGSRSSYNEQFF.

The V call is TRBV11-3, the J call TRBJ2-2, with a possible D match to TRBD1 (6 bases). Trimming stripped 4 bases from V and 3 bases from J, with 12 bases between. Looked up from germline, CDR1 is SGHNT and CDR2 is YENEEA. This CDR3 comprises 15 residues. CDR3 region: CASSSRDKDTGELFF. CDR3 nucleotide sequence: TGTGCCAGCAGCTCACGGGACAAAGACACCGGGGAGCTGTTTTTT.

The rearrangement uses TRBV3-1 (or the pseudogene TRBV3-2) and TRBJ2-1; D not resolved. Germline loops: CDR1 LGHDT, CDR2 YNNKEL (reference sequence). The V gene lost 0 bases and the J gene lost 6 bases, with 9 bases spanning the gap. This CDR3 is built from 14 residues. DNA for the CDR3: TGTGCCAGCAGCCAAGATATAAGCATCAATGAGCAGTTCTTC. This codes for CASSQDISINEQFF.

The gene calls are TRBV4-1 and TRBJ1-2; TRBD1 matches 7 bases. Germline V gives CDR1 MGHRA, CDR2 YSYEKL. This CDR3 is 16 amino acids long. J gave up 0 bases and V 3 bases, and 7 bases lay outside the gene matches. The CDR3 DNA is TGCGCCAGCAGCCAGCTGACAGGGCTCACTAACTATGGCTACACCTTC. Amino acids: CASSQLTGLTNYGYTF.

The chain has TRBV5-4 and TRBJ1-3, with D possibly matching TRBD1 (5 bases). The germline CDR1 and CDR2 sequences are SGHNT and YYREEE (reference sequence). V lost 0 bases, J lost 4 bases, and 8 bases lay in between. The CDR3 has 14 residues. CDR3 sequence: CASSLAGLGNTIYF. The DNA of the CDR3 is TGTGCCAGCAGCTTGGCAGGGCTAGGAAACACCATATATTTT. The full variable domain, in which reference TRBV5-4 and TRBJ1-3 provide the parts outside the CDR3, is ETGVTQSPTHLIKTRGQQVTLRCSSQSGHNTVSWYQQALGQGPQFIFQYYREEENGRGNFPPRFSGLQFPNYSSELNVNALELDDSALYLCASSLAGLGNTIYFGEGSWLTVV.

This chain's CDR3 is CASSPDSLNTEAFF. CDR3 bases: TGTGCCAGCAGTCCGGACAGCCTGAACACTGAAGCTTTCTTT. The chain has TRBV25-1 and TRBJ1-1; TRBD1 might be the D (6 bases). Trimming left V 5 bases short and J 0 bases short, with 10 bases between. The CDR3 consists of 14 residues. CDR1 and CDR2 (germline): MGHDK, SYGVNS.

This rearrangement joins TRBV7-8 to TRBJ2-7, with 9 nucleotides matching TRBD1. Per the germline V gene, CDR1 is SGHVS and CDR2 is FQNEAQ. The CDR3 covers 17 residues. The ends lost 0 bases at V and 2 bases at J; junction bases unmatched: 8. For the CDR3, the DNA is TGTGCCAGCAGCTTAGCGGGGCGACAGGGGGATCCCTACGAGCAGTACTTC. It encodes CASSLAGRQGDPYEQYF.

This CDR3 is CAWSVLRARSGANVLTF. CDR3 DNA: TGTGCCTGGAGTGTACTCAGGGCCAGGTCTGGGGCCAACGTCCTGACTTTC. The rearrangement joins TRBV30 to TRBJ2-6; a possible D gene is TRBD1 (5 bases). V dropped 0 bases and J dropped 1 base, with 13 bases sitting between them. CDR3 length: 17 residues. CDR1 is GTSNPN and CDR2 is SVGIG in the germline V gene (reference sequence).

The genes are TRBV14 and TRBJ1-1; D is undetermined. This CDR3 comprises 13 residues. Germline values: CDR1 SGHDN, CDR2 FVKESK. The V and J ends lost 4 bases and 4 bases respectively, with 10 bases between them. The DNA for the CDR3 is TGTGCCAGCAGCCGGGTCGGGAGCACTGAAGCTTTCTTT. Translated: CASSRVGSTEAFF.

V gene TRBV2 combines with J gene TRBJ2-2; no firm D call. Germline assignment: CDR1 SNHLY and CDR2 FYNNEI. CDR3 size: 12 residues. Trimming removed 6 bases at V and 5 bases at J, with 7 bases between. The CDR3 nucleotides read TGTGCCAGCAGCCCCGGGACCGGGGAGCTGTTTTTT. It is translated as CASSPGTGELFF.

The chain combines TRBV30 with TRBJ2-3, with 12 bases matching TRBD2. CDR1 and CDR2 from the germline V gene are GTSNPN and SVGIG (reference sequence). V was pared by 5 bases and J by 11 bases, with 23 bases of the junction left unmatched. This CDR3 region has 18 residues. CDR3 region: CAWVMGLAGGKREFVQYF. The CDR3 region has the DNA TGTGCCTGGGTTATGGGGCTAGCGGGAGGGAAGCGGGAATTTGTGCAGTATTTT.

CDR3 amino acids: CASSHGPGQGAGYTF. The CDR3 DNA follows: TGCGCCAGCAGCCATGGTCCCGGACAGGGGGCGGGCTACACCTTC. This chain connects TRBV4-1 to TRBJ1-2, with 11 bases that match TRBD1. The CDR3 sequence is 15 residues long. The V and J ends lost 3 bases and 8 bases, in that order; junction bases with no gene match: 8. CDR1 and CDR2 (germline): MGHRA, YSYEKL.